A single sample is the source of the 22 T cell receptor beta chains below, sequenced in a study of blood T cell repertoires in COVID-19. The data were produced by immunoSEQ multiplex PCR, yet TCRdb's version contains in-frame clones alone and is incomplete. This sample has hundreds of thousands of clones; roughly 89% occur once, and the top ten carry almost 1.5%. Sequences were obtained from peripheral blood. The receptors were gathered from a woman aged 25 to 45 with active or convalescent COVID-19.

The chain is built from TRBV10-3 and TRBJ2-3; D possibly corresponds to TRBD2 (5 bases). V dropped 3 bases and J dropped 1 base, with 11 bases sitting between them. Germline V gene sequence: CDR1 ENHRY, CDR2 SYGVKD. This CDR3 comprises 15 residues. The CDR3: CAISDRDIGTDTQYF. CDR3 DNA: TGTGCCATCAGTGATCGGGATATTGGCACAGATACGCAGTATTTT.

V usage is TRBV18 and J usage is TRBJ2-5; the match to TRBD2 covers 12 bases. The junction had 2 bases not matched to a gene; V was cut back by 4 bases and J by 2 bases. Germline CDR1 reads KGHSH; CDR2 reads LQKENI. This CDR3 has 15 residues. CDR3 sequence: CASSRGLAGQETQYF. CDR3 bases: TGTGCCAGCTCACGGGGACTAGCGGGTCAAGAGACCCAGTACTTC.

The V call is TRBV2, the J call TRBJ2-2, with 7 bases that match TRBD2. The CDR3 is made up of 14 amino acids. V shed 7 bases and J 4 bases; nucleotides not matched to a gene: 6. CDR1 is SNHLY and CDR2 is FYNNEI in the germline V gene. CDR3 DNA sequence: TGTGCCAGCACCCCACTAGCGACCACCGGGGAGCTGTTTTTT. It specifies CASTPLATTGELFF.

This chain links TRBV27 with TRBJ1-2; D ambiguous. V gave up 3 bases and J gave up 0 bases, with 11 bases separating them. This CDR3 region has 15 residues. Germline CDR1 is MNHEY and CDR2 is SMNVEV (reference sequence). The CDR3: CASSFSRGSNYGYTF. CDR3 sequence (DNA): TGTGCCAGCAGTTTTTCCCGGGGATCTAACTATGGCTACACCTTC.

The genes are TRBV10-2 and TRBJ1-5, with 7 bases identical to TRBD1. Germline V gene lookup returns CDR1 WSHSY and CDR2 SAAADI. This CDR3 region has 14 residues. V was pared by 6 bases and J by 0 bases, with 2 bases of the junction left unmatched. This chain's CDR3 is CASRPGGSNQPQHF. As DNA, the CDR3 is TGCGCCAGCAGACCAGGGGGTAGCAATCAGCCCCAGCATTTT.

This clone was seen a handful of times. The CDR3 coding sequence is TGTGCCAGCAGCCCAGCCCCGGGACAGCTCTATGGCTACACCTTC. It specifies CASSPAPGQLYGYTF. This chain joins TRBV11-2 and TRBJ1-2, with 7 positions matching TRBD1. The germline gives CDR1 SGHAT, CDR2 FQNNGV. J was trimmed by 4 bases and V by 5 bases; bases with no gene match: 10. The CDR3 contains 15 residues.

The V call is TRBV11-2, the J call TRBJ1-2; D not resolved. The CDR3 is 12 residues long. The germline CDR1 and CDR2 sequences are SGHAT and FQNNGV. Trimming removed 5 bases at V and 2 bases at J, with 6 bases between. CDR3: CASSTGNYGYTF. The CDR3 coding sequence is TGTGCCAGCAGCACGGGGAACTATGGCTACACCTTC. Using reference TRBV11-2 and TRBJ1-2 for the parts outside the CDR3, the full variable domain is EAGVAQSPRYKIIEKRQSVAFWCNPISGHATLYWYQQILGQGPKLLIQFQNNGVVDDSQLPKDRFSAERLKGVDSTLKIQPAKLEDSAVYLCASSTGNYGYTFGSGTRLTVV.

In this sample, this clone turned up once. The chain is built from TRBV5-5 and TRBJ1-2, with D hard to call. This CDR3 has 17 residues. CDR1 and CDR2 from the germline V gene are SGHKS and YYEKEE (reference sequence). Trimming shortened V by 5 bases and J by 0 bases, and 20 bases separated the two germline ends. CDR3 nucleotide sequence: TGTGCCAGCAGATTCCCGGGAGGGAAGCCGCCTAACTATGGCTACACCTTC. It translates to CASRFPGGKPPNYGYTF.

The chain combines TRBV19 with TRBJ1-2; D remains unclear. The CDR3 is 15 amino acids. Germline V lookup: CDR1 LNHDA, CDR2 SQIVND (reference sequence). V was trimmed by 6 bases and J by 3 bases, leaving 17 bases between them. CDR3 DNA sequence: TGTGCCAGTAGACAAGAGGGTGATCCTTACTATGGCTACACCTTC. Translated: CASRQEGDPYYGYTF.

This clone has just one count. The chain has TRBV6-1 and TRBJ1-3; D is unresolved. CDR1 and CDR2 from the germline V gene are MNHNS and SASEGT. The CDR3 is 16 residues long. The germline V and J ends were trimmed by 2 bases and 1 base, with 12 bases remaining between them. This chain's CDR3 is CASSESSGGSGNTIYF. The CDR3 bases are TGTGCCAGCAGTGAATCTTCAGGAGGGTCTGGAAACACCATATATTTT.

This chain uses TRBV10-3 with TRBJ1-1; D might be TRBD1 (6 bases). V gave up 3 bases and J gave up 1 base, with 12 bases separating them. There are 15 residues in the CDR3. In germline, CDR1 is ENHRY, CDR2 SYGVKD. DNA of the CDR3: TGTGCCATCAGTGACCTCGACAGGCAGAACACTGAAGCTTTCTTT. Translation: CAISDLDRQNTEAFF.

This sequence joins TRBV18 and TRBJ1-5; TRBD1 might be the D (6 bases). Trimming removed 5 bases from V and 3 bases from J, with 11 bases in between. The CDR3 has 14 amino acids. Germline CDR1 reads KGHSH; CDR2 reads LQKENI. For the CDR3, the DNA is TGTGCCAGCTCAACCAACAGGGACAATCAGCCCCAGCATTTT. Protein sequence: CASSTNRDNQPQHF.

This clone was seen only a few times. The V call is TRBV9, the J call TRBJ1-6; D might be TRBD1 (5 bases). This CDR3 has 16 amino acids. The germline V and J ends were trimmed by 2 bases and 3 bases, with 12 bases remaining between them. The germline V gene encodes CDR1 SGDLS and CDR2 YYNGEE. For the CDR3, the DNA is TGTGCCAGCAGCGTGTCCAGGGCAAACTATAATTCACCCCTCCACTTT. Its translation: CASSVSRANYNSPLHF.

This chain links TRBV23-1 with TRBJ1-3; D is possibly TRBD1 (5 bases). TRBV23-1 is an ORF, with its function uncertain. V shed 1 base and J shed 2 bases, with 12 bases lying between them. The CDR3 has 16 residues. The CDR3 is CASSQLTQETGNTIYF. CDR3 DNA sequence: TGCGCCAGCAGTCAATTAACACAGGAGACTGGAAACACCATATATTTT.

This rearrangement joins TRBV11-2 to TRBJ1-2; a possible D gene is TRBD1 (5 bases). V was clipped by 0 bases and J by 2 bases, with 10 bases between them. CDR1 SGHAT and CDR2 FQNNGV come from the germline V gene. The CDR3 length is 15 residues. The CDR3 nucleotides are TGTGCCAGCAGCTTAGAGGAGGGGTTGAACTATGGCTACACCTTC. It translates to CASSLEEGLNYGYTF.

The chain couples TRBV19 to TRBJ2-4, with D perhaps TRBD1 (5 bases). V gave up 7 bases and J gave up 1 base, with 17 bases separating them. This CDR3 has 16 amino acids. Germline V CDR1 and CDR2: LNHDA, SQIVND (reference sequence). Written as DNA, the CDR3 is TGTGCCAGTACCCTTGGGGCAGGGCGGGCCAAAAACATTCAGTACTTC. The encoded protein is CASTLGAGRAKNIQYF. The full variable domain, completed using reference TRBV19 and TRBJ2-4, is DGGITQSPKYLFRKEGQNVTLSCEQNLNHDAMYWYRQDPGQGLRLIYYSQIVNDFQKGDIAEGYSVSREKKESFPLTVTSAQKNPTAFYLCASTLGAGRAKNIQYFGAGTRLSVL.

The rearrangement links TRBV29-1 to TRBJ1-2; D gene ambiguous. CDR1 and CDR2 from the germline V gene are SQVTM and ANQGSEA. V was cut by 4 bases and J by 3 bases, with 9 bases left in between. CDR3 size: 12 residues. As DNA, the CDR3 is TGCAGCGTTGTGGTCGGTGACTATGGCTACACCTTC. This encodes CSVVVGDYGYTF.

The V and J genes are TRBV4-1 and TRBJ1-1; TRBD1 matches 9 bases. The CDR3 has 16 amino acids. CDR1 is MGHRA, CDR2 YSYEKL, per germline. J gave up 0 bases and V 2 bases, and 4 bases lay outside the gene matches. DNA of the CDR3: TGCGCCAGCAGCCAACCAAGGACAGGGGTGAACACTGAAGCTTTCTTT. This translates into CASSQPRTGVNTEAFF.

This chain connects TRBV5-1 to TRBJ2-1; a possible D gene is TRBD2 (5 bases). The germline V gene encodes CDR1 SGHRS and CDR2 YFSETQ. The CDR3 covers 14 residues. The V gene lost 4 bases and the J gene lost 7 bases, with 15 bases spanning the gap. The CDR3 nucleotides read TGCGCCAGCAGCACCGGGATTATCCAGAATGAGCAGTTCTTC. As protein: CASSTGIIQNEQFF.

The chain has TRBV10-1 and TRBJ2-5, with D hard to call. Per the germline V gene, CDR1 is WNHNN and CDR2 is SYGVQD (reference sequence). V lost 5 bases and J lost 5, with 18 bases in between. The length of the CDR3 is 15 residues. The CDR3 sequence: CASSTHDSPGETQYF. In DNA form, the CDR3 reads TGCGCCAGCAGTACTCATGACTCTCCTGGGGAGACCCAGTACTTC.

J is TRBJ1-2 and V is TRBV24-1, with D maybe TRBD1 (6 bases). Per germline, CDR1 KGHDR and CDR2 SFDVKD. V lost 5 bases, J lost 4 bases, and 7 bases lay in between. The CDR3 spans 12 residues. The CDR3 protein is CATSGTAYGYTF. CDR3 bases: TGTGCCACCAGTGGGACAGCCTATGGCTACACCTTC.

The chain joins TRBV3-1 (or the pseudogene TRBV3-2) to TRBJ1-2; 7 bases map to TRBD1. Looked up from germline, CDR1 is LGHDT and CDR2 is YNNKEL (reference sequence). This CDR3 comprises 15 residues. V was pared by 3 bases and J by 3 bases, with 7 bases of the junction left unmatched. Here the CDR3 DNA reads TGTGCCAGCAGCCATCGGCCCGACAGGGACTATGGCTACACCTTC. This gives the protein CASSHRPDRDYGYTF.